Listed here are 23 T cell receptor beta chains from one sample, sequenced in a study of Tregs in tolerant kidney transplant recipients. Assay used: immunoSEQ multiplex PCR; TCRdb lists only in-frame clones, some missing. The table lists about 30,000 clones, with 13% to 15% in the top ten. This material consisted of CD8+ T cells from blood, taken before the transplant. The source of these receptors is a human donor who received a combined kidney and bone marrow transplant.

In the case of this clone: The missing CDR3 end, 3 residues past where the read stops, is filled in from the germline J gene. This chain joins TRBV11-2 and TRBJ2-5; D call uncertain. This CDR3 region has 11 residues. V shed 4 bases and J shed 2 bases, with 2 bases lying between them. Germline values: CDR1 SGHAT, CDR2 FQNNGV. The CDR3 DNA, read in part, is TGTGCCAGCAGCTCGCAAGAGACC. This codes for CASSSQET. The whole CDR3 region reads CASSSQETQYF.

Regarding this clone: The missing CDR3 end, 3 residues past where the read stops, is filled in from the germline J gene. The chain carries TRBV19 and TRBJ2-1, with D uncertain. Trimming stripped 3 bases from V and 0 bases from J, with 9 bases between. CDR1 and CDR2 from the germline V gene are LNHDA and SQIVND (reference sequence). The CDR3 is 15 amino acids. The CDR3 reads CASSIDWSSYNEQFF. The DNA read from the CDR3 is TGTGCCAGTAGTATCGACTGGAGCTCCTACAATGAG.

As for this clone: With the read ending 3 residues before the CDR3 end, the germline J gene is used to fill in that end. This chain links TRBV2 with TRBJ2-7; D is uncertain. Germline loops: CDR1 SNHLY, CDR2 FYNNEI. V was shortened by 3 bases and J by 2 bases, with 17 bases between the two germline ends. The CDR3 is made up of 16 amino acids. CDR3 DNA, as far as it was read: TGTGCCAGCAGTGAGGCCCCACAGACGATTACCTACGAG. It translates to CASSEAPQTITYE. The entire CDR3 is CASSEAPQTITYEQYF.

As regards this clone: From the germline J gene comes the end of the CDR3, since the read stops 3 residues before it. The rearrangement uses TRBV4-2 and TRBJ2-7; the D gene is possibly TRBD2 (5 bases). Germline loops: CDR1 LGHNA, CDR2 YNFKEQ. CDR3 length equals 12 residues. V was clipped by 3 bases and J by 2 bases, with 5 bases between them. The CDR3 bases that were read are TGTGCCAGCAGCCACGGGGCCTACGAG. Translation gives CASSHGAYE. The entire CDR3 protein is CASSHGAYEQYF.

Of note for this clone: One end of the junction does not line up with germline, which may come from a read error. The read gets to within 3 residues of the CDR3 end, and the germline J gene fills in the rest. The rearrangement uses TRBV6-7 and TRBJ2-7; 9 bases map to TRBD1. TRBV6-7 qualifies as an ORF whose function is uncertain. The CDR3 sequence is 16 residues long. CDR3 DNA, as far as it was read: TGTGCCAGCAGTTACTCCACCGGGACAGGGTCCTTCGAG. It codes for CASSYSTGTGSFE. The whole CDR3 region reads CASSYSTGTGSFEQYF.

Turning to this clone: Read data end 3 residues before the CDR3 end; the end is taken from the germline J gene. The rearrangement uses TRBV7-2 and TRBJ2-7, with 9 bases lining up with TRBD2. The CDR3 has 15 residues. V lost 1 base, J lost 1 base, and 2 bases stayed unmatched. Germline V gives CDR1 SGHTA, CDR2 FQGNSA. The CDR3 loop is CASSLGLAASYEQYF. The covered CDR3 bases are TGTGCCAGCAGCTTAGGACTAGCGGCTTCCTACGAG. The variable domain in full, with the rest retrieved from reference TRBV7-2 and TRBJ2-7, is GAGVSQSPSNKVTEKGKDVELRCDPISGHTALYWYRQSLGQGLEFLIYFQGNSAPDKSGLPSDRFSAERTGGSVSTLTIQRTQQEDSAVYLCASSLGLAASYEQYFGPGTRLTVT.

The part of the CDR3 DNA that was read is TGTGCCAGCAGTGACCGGGACAGGGGCACAGATACG. Residues: CASSDRDRGTDT. In full, the CDR3 reads CASSDRDRGTDTQYF. J is TRBJ2-3 and V is TRBV12-3 or TRBV12-4, with TRBD1 matching over 9 bases. From the germline J gene comes the end of the CDR3, since the read stops 3 residues before it. The CDR3 contains 15 residues. V lost 5 bases, J lost 1 base, and 4 bases stayed unmatched.

On this clone itself: The observed sequence ends 3 residues before the CDR3 terminus, with the missing tail filled in from the germline J gene. The chain links TRBV13 to TRBJ2-5; a possible D gene is TRBD1 (5 bases). V was cut by 4 bases and J by 0 bases, with 9 bases left in between. CDR3 length: 14 amino acids. Per germline, CDR1 PRHDT and CDR2 FYEKMQ (reference sequence). The CDR3 sequence: CASSSPTDQETQYF. The covered CDR3 bases are TGTGCCAGCAGCTCGCCGACAGACCAAGAGACC.

Regarding this clone: From the germline J gene comes the end of the CDR3, since the read stops 3 residues before it. The chain has TRBV20-1 and TRBJ1-3; 7 bases agree with TRBD1. Germline trimming cut 1 base from V and 0 bases from J; bases unmatched to any gene: 12. The CDR3 runs to 18 residues. From germline, CDR1 is DFQATT and CDR2 SNEGSKA (reference sequence). The CDR3: CSARGTGDRPDSGNTIYF. CDR3 DNA (partial): TGCAGTGCTAGAGGCACGGGGGACAGACCCGACTCTGGAAACACC.

A note on this clone: The sequenced fragment ends 3 residues before the CDR3 boundary, so the rest is inferred from the germline J gene. V is TRBV6-2 or TRBV6-3 and J is TRBJ2-2, with TRBD1 matching 7 bases. The germline V gene has CDR1 MNHEY and CDR2 SVGEGT. The CDR3 totals 11 residues. V lost 10 bases and J lost 6; bases outside the gene matches: 2. The sequenced part of the CDR3 DNA is TGTGCCACCACAGGGGCCGGGGAG. This codes for CATTGAGE. In full, the CDR3 reads CATTGAGELFF.

Incomplete CDR3 DNA: TGCAGTGCTAGAGAGGCGGGACTAATTAAGGGATACGAG. This gives the protein CSAREAGLIKGYE. The full CDR3 protein reads CSAREAGLIKGYEQYF. The genes are TRBV20-1 and TRBJ2-7; TRBD2 agrees at 7 bases. The read ends 3 residues shy of where the CDR3 ends; the end is completed using the germline J gene. CDR3 length: 16 amino acids. The germline V gene has CDR1 DFQATT and CDR2 SNEGSKA (reference sequence). V gave up 0 bases and J gave up 4 bases; unmatched junction bases: 12.

A remark on this clone: The read stops 3 residues short of the end of the CDR3; the missing end is completed from the germline J gene. The chain couples TRBV30 to TRBJ2-4; D is perhaps TRBD2 (6 bases). The ends were cut back, 0 bases at V and 8 bases at J, with 17 bases in the middle. Germline CDR1 GTSNPN, CDR2 SVGIG (reference sequence). CDR3 size: 15 residues. The chain's CDR3 is CAWSVSSGSGYIQYF. Incomplete CDR3 DNA: TGTGCCTGGAGTGTATCGAGCGGGTCCGGTTACATT.

Worth noting for this clone: The read gets to within 3 residues of the CDR3 end, and the germline J gene fills in the rest. The rearrangement links TRBV7-8 to TRBJ2-3; D remains unclear. Germline CDR1 is SGHVS and CDR2 is FQNEAQ. The CDR3 length is 14 residues. The V gene lost 1 base and the J gene lost 4 bases, with 9 bases spanning the gap. The CDR3 DNA, read in part, is TGTGCCAGCAGCTTAGGGGCCCGCGCAGATACG. This sequence encodes CASSLGARADT. The whole CDR3 reads CASSLGARADTQYF.

Regarding this clone: With the read ending 3 residues before the CDR3 end, the germline J gene is used to fill in that end. The chain employs TRBV5-1 and TRBJ1-1; perhaps TRBD1 as D (6 bases). The CDR3 totals 11 residues. Germline V gives CDR1 SGHRS, CDR2 YFSETQ. The covered CDR3 bases are TGCGCCAGCAGAGCAGGGGATAAA. It is translated as CASRAGDK. The whole CDR3 is CASRAGDKAFF.

About this clone itself: Coverage ceases 3 residues before the CDR3 finishes, and the germline J gene fills in the end. V and J are TRBV5-1 and TRBJ2-1; 11 nucleotides match TRBD2. With 4 bases clipped from V and 3 bases from J, the junction kept 3 bases outside the gene matches. The germline V gene encodes CDR1 SGHRS and CDR2 YFSETQ. The CDR3 runs to 15 residues. The sequenced CDR3 bases are TGCGCCAGCAGCCCGACTAGCGGGGACTACAATGAG. This codes for CASSPTSGDYNE. The whole CDR3 is CASSPTSGDYNEQFF.

Concerning this clone: The read terminates 3 residues before the CDR3 end, so the remaining end is supplied by the germline J gene. The chain links TRBV19 to TRBJ2-1; TRBD2 agrees at 10 bases. Germline loops: CDR1 LNHDA, CDR2 SQIVND (reference sequence). CDR3 length: 15 amino acids. V trimming: 3 bases; J trimming: 5 bases; junction bases outside the gene matches: 4. The sequenced part of the CDR3 DNA is TGTGCCAGTAGTATCCTAGCGGGGGCGGACAATGAG. Amino acid sequence: CASSILAGADNE. Given in full, the CDR3 is CASSILAGADNEQFF. The whole variable domain, remainder taken from reference TRBV19 and TRBJ2-1, is DGGITQSPKYLFRKEGQNVTLSCEQNLNHDAMYWYRQDPGQGLRLIYYSQIVNDFQKGDIAEGYSVSREKKESFPLTVTSAQKNPTAFYLCASSILAGADNEQFFGPGTRLTVL.

As concerns this clone: The CDR3 end falls 3 residues outside the read, so it is completed with the germline J gene. The chain has TRBV7-2 and TRBJ1-2; 10 nucleotides match TRBD1. The CDR3 contains 12 residues. The germline V gene has CDR1 SGHTA and CDR2 FQGNSA. CDR3 bases read: TGTGCCAGCAGCCGGACAGGGGGGGGC. The encoded protein is CASSRTGGG. The entire CDR3 protein reads CASSRTGGGYTF.

About this clone itself: The observed sequence ends 3 residues before the CDR3 terminus, with the missing tail filled in from the germline J gene. The chain employs TRBV7-6 and TRBJ2-3; 7 bases are a match to TRBD2. CDR3 size: 13 residues. CDR1 and CDR2 (germline): SGHVS, FNYEAQ. The ends lost 5 bases at V and 6 bases at J; junction bases unmatched: 5. The covered CDR3 bases are TGTGCCAGCAGCGACGGGCGGGGGGATACG. Translated: CASSDGRGDT. The full CDR3 protein is CASSDGRGDTQYF. The full variable domain, completed using reference TRBV7-6 and TRBJ2-3, is GAGVSQSPRYKVTKRGQDVALRCDPISGHVSLYWYRQALGQGPEFLTYFNYEAQQDKSGLPNDRFSAERPEGSISTLTIQRTEQRDSAMYRCASSDGRGDTQYFGPGTRLTVL.

Turning to this clone: Read coverage stops 3 residues before the CDR3 terminus; the germline J gene supplies the remainder. V gene TRBV6-4 combines with J gene TRBJ2-3, with 16 bases fitting TRBD2. The ends lost 3 bases at V and 4 bases at J; junction bases unmatched: 1. The germline CDR1 and CDR2 sequences are MRHNA and SNTAGT. The CDR3 length is 16 residues. The CDR3 bases that were read are TGTGCCAGCAGTGAGGGACTAGCGGGAGGGCCAGATACG. Amino acid sequence: CASSEGLAGGPDT. Given in full, the CDR3 is CASSEGLAGGPDTQYF.

Comments on this clone: Read data end 3 residues before the CDR3 end; the end is taken from the germline J gene. This chain links TRBV5-1 with TRBJ2-3; D perhaps matches TRBD2 (5 bases). This CDR3 comprises 16 residues. V was trimmed by 1 base and J by 3 bases, leaving 15 bases between them. The germline V gene encodes CDR1 SGHRS and CDR2 YFSETQ. The CDR3 bases that were read are TGCGCCAGCAGCTTGTGGGCGGGCGGATTAACAGATACG. The encoded protein is CASSLWAGGLTDT. The entire CDR3 is CASSLWAGGLTDTQYF.

Note on this clone: The read ends 3 residues early relative to the CDR3; the germline J gene fills the gap. The chain recombines TRBV19 with TRBJ1-3; D unresolved. V was pared by 6 bases and J by 1 base, with 10 bases between. Germline CDR1 and CDR2: LNHDA and SQIVND (reference sequence). CDR3 length: 14 amino acids. CDR3 bases read: TGTGCCAGTAGGACACACGATTCTGGAAACACC. It codes for CASRTHDSGNT. The complete CDR3 sequence is CASRTHDSGNTIYF.

Concerning this clone itself: The CDR3 end falls 3 residues outside the read, so it is completed with the germline J gene. The chain joins TRBV6-1 to TRBJ2-7, with 8 bases lining up with TRBD2. Germline values: CDR1 MNHNS, CDR2 SASEGT. CDR3 length: 15 residues. With 4 bases clipped from V and 4 bases from J, the junction kept 9 bases outside the gene matches. The sequenced part of the CDR3 DNA is TGTGCCAGCAGTGTTATCCGGGGGGGTTCGTACGAG. Residues: CASSVIRGGSYE. The full CDR3 sequence reads CASSVIRGGSYEQYF.

Note on this clone: The CDR3 end falls 3 residues outside the read, so it is completed with the germline J gene. This rearrangement joins TRBV11-3 to TRBJ2-1; a weak D match, TRBD2 (6 bases). Trimming stripped 11 bases from V and 5 bases from J, with 10 bases between. The length of the CDR3 is 11 residues. Per germline, CDR1 SGHNT and CDR2 YENEEA. The CDR3 DNA, read in part, is TGTGCCGGCACTAGCAACAATGAG. Protein sequence: CAGTSNNE. The entire CDR3 reads CAGTSNNEQFF. The variable domain in full, completed from reference TRBV11-3 and TRBJ2-1, reads EAGVVQSPRYKIIEKKQPVAFWCNPISGHNTLYWYLQNLGQGPELLIRYENEEAVDDSQLPKDRFSAERLKGVDSTLKIQPAELGDSAVYLCAGTSNNEQFFGPGTRLTVL.